These T cell receptor beta chains were read from a single sample in a study of T cells in Graves' hyperthyroidism and ophthalmopathy. TCRdb reprocessed the multiplex PCR reads with MiXCR, giving one entry per CDR3 protein. The sample yields fewer than 450,000 distinct CDR3 sequences, 15% to 20% seen once. The sample comprised blood. Receptors originate from a woman in her twenties or thirties with Graves' hyperthyroidism that later progressed to Graves' ophthalmopathy. CDR3s include the opening cysteine and the closing phenylalanine or tryptophan. The D gene is left open where the match is weak. The size of a clone is reported for some rows only, either as once, few or many, or as a class for expanded clones.

clone size,D gene,J gene,V gene,CDR3 protein,CDR3 DNA
few,NA,TRBJ2-1,TRBV5-6,CASSLASGPYNEQFF,TGTGCCAGCAGCTTGGCATCGGGCCCATACAATGAGCAGTTCTTC
many,TRBD1,TRBJ1-5,TRBV27,CASTTQGASTNQPQHF,TGTGCCAGCACCACACAGGGGGCATCCACCAATCAGCCCCAGCATTTT
many,NA,TRBJ2-5,TRBV12-3/TRBV12-4,CASSLAGVAETQYF,TGTGCCAGCAGTTTAGCGGGAGTTGCAGAGACCCAGTACTTC
NA,NA,TRBJ1-1,TRBV2,CASLGGSEAFF,TGTGCCAGCTTGGGAGGCAGCGAAGCTTTCTTT
many,NA,TRBJ2-1,TRBV9,CASSAPDGTYNEQFF,TGTGCCAGCAGCGCTCCCGACGGGACTTACAATGAGCAGTTCTTC
NA,NA,TRBJ2-7,TRBV30,CAWSAPGDREGNYEQYF,TGTGCCTGGAGTGCCCCAGGCGACAGGGAGGGAAACTACGAGCAGTACTTC
many,TRBD1,TRBJ1-1,TRBV10-2,CASSHRGTNTEAFF,TGCGCCAGCAGTCACAGGGGAACAAACACTGAAGCTTTCTTT
many,NA,TRBJ2-7,TRBV27,CASSLLLESSYEQYF,TGTGCCAGCAGTTTATTGCTTGAGAGCTCCTACGAGCAGTACTTC
many,NA,TRBJ1-1,TRBV11-2,CASSLVPSQNTEAFF,TGTGCCAGCAGCTTAGTCCCCAGCCAGAACACTGAAGCTTTCTTT
few,TRBD2,TRBJ2-7,TRBV11-2,CASSRGRVAGVVIAYEQYF,TGTGCCAGCAGCCGAGGACGGGTAGCGGGAGTAGTTATTGCCTACGAGCAGTACTTC
NA,NA,TRBJ1-5,TRBV6-2/TRBV6-3,CASKATVNGYQPQHF,TGTGCCAGCAAGGCTACAGTAAATGGTTATCAGCCCCAGCATTTT
NA,TRBD1,TRBJ2-3,TRBV19,CASSIGNRGDTQYF,TGTGCCAGTAGTATAGGAAACAGGGGGGATACGCAGTATTTT
many,TRBD1,TRBJ1-2,TRBV16,CASSQFKGQVFYGYTF,TGTGCCAGCAGCCAATTTAAGGGACAGGTATTCTATGGCTACACCTTC
NA,NA,TRBJ1-3,TRBV10-3,CAITQGDGNTIYF,TGTGCCATCACCCAGGGTGATGGAAACACCATATATTTT
many,TRBD1,TRBJ1-5,TRBV6-1,CATKDRVNLSNQPQHF,TGTGCCACAAAGGACAGGGTAAACCTTAGCAATCAGCCCCAGCATTTT
NA,NA,TRBJ1-4,TRBV28,CASSSTGSFDEKLFF,TGTGCCAGCAGTTCCACAGGGAGCTTTGATGAAAAACTGTTTTTT
NA,NA,TRBJ2-3,TRBV3-1,CASSQRAYWGSTDTQYF,TGTGCCAGCAGCCAAAGAGCCTATTGGGGAAGCACAGATACGCAGTATTTT
NA,TRBD2,TRBJ2-5,TRBV6-1,CASSEGTSGRKTQYF,TGTGCCAGCAGTGAGGGGACTAGCGGGAGGAAGACCCAGTACTTC
many,NA,TRBJ2-5,TRBV3-1,CASSQAGRPEQTQYF,TGTGCCAGCAGCCAAGCGGGTAGACCCGAGCAGACCCAGTACTTC
many,TRBD2,TRBJ2-5,TRBV28,CASSFGTSEIETQYF,TGTGCCAGCAGCTTCGGGACTAGCGAGATAGAGACCCAGTACTTC
many,TRBD2,TRBJ2-3,TRBV7-9,CASSSGLAGGHTDTQYF,TGTGCCAGCAGCTCCGGACTAGCGGGGGGTCACACAGATACGCAGTATTTT
many,TRBD2,TRBJ2-1,TRBV2,CASMGTSGGYEQFF,TGTGCCAGCATGGGGACTAGCGGGGGGTATGAGCAGTTCTTC
NA,NA,TRBJ1-1,TRBV5-1,CASSSRGAGTEAFF,TGCGCCAGCAGCTCCCGGGGCGCGGGCACTGAAGCTTTCTTT
few,TRBD2,TRBJ2-1,TRBV19,CASSKGSGNNEQFF,TGTGCCAGTAGTAAGGGTAGCGGGAATAATGAGCAGTTCTTC
NA,NA,TRBJ1-1,TRBV25-1,CASSSPENTEAFF,TGTGCCAGCAGTTCCCCCGAGAACACTGAAGCTTTCTTT
few,TRBD2,TRBJ2-2,TRBV20-1,CSAETSGGTGELFF,TGCAGTGCTGAGACTAGCGGGGGCACCGGGGAGCTGTTTTTT
few,NA,TRBJ2-7,TRBV6-5,CASSYSESSYEQYF,TGTGCCAGCAGTTACTCGGAGAGCTCCTACGAGCAGTACTTC
few,NA,TRBJ2-1,TRBV3-1,CASSLAAGNEQFF,TGTGCCAGCAGCCTCGCCGCAGGCAATGAGCAGTTCTTC
many,NA,TRBJ2-7,TRBV28,CASTPLPAYEQYF,TGTGCCAGCACCCCCCTTCCCGCCTACGAGCAGTACTTC
many,NA,TRBJ1-1,TRBV5-8,CASSLVWTENTEAFF,TGTGCCAGCAGCTTGGTTTGGACAGAGAACACTGAAGCTTTCTTT
many,NA,TRBJ1-4,TRBV6-1,CASSLDGPNEKLFF,TGTGCCAGCAGCCTCGACGGCCCTAATGAAAAACTGTTTTTT
many,NA,TRBJ2-3,TRBV10-3,CAIKAELSTDTQYF,TGTGCCATCAAGGCGGAGCTTAGCACAGATACGCAGTATTTT
few,TRBD2,TRBJ2-2,TRBV7-8,CASSPHHGLAGGPVAPGELFF,TGTGCCAGCAGCCCCCACCACGGACTAGCGGGGGGGCCGGTTGCTCCCGGGGAGCTGTTTTTT
many,TRBD1,TRBJ2-3,TRBV20-1,CSATSQGAGVLDTQYF,TGCAGTGCTACCTCCCAGGGGGCGGGTGTTTTGGATACGCAGTATTTT
many,NA,TRBJ1-5,TRBV12-3/TRBV12-4,CASSLEGSGPQHF,TGTGCCAGCAGTTTAGAGGGATCTGGGCCCCAGCATTTT
many,NA,TRBJ1-5,TRBV2,CASSVGGISNQPQHF,TGTGCCAGCAGTGTTGGGGGGATTAGCAATCAGCCCCAGCATTTT
many,NA,TRBJ1-1,TRBV27,CASSFGGSTEAFF,TGTGCCAGCAGTTTCGGCGGAAGTACTGAAGCTTTCTTT
many,NA,TRBJ2-5,TRBV6-1,CASSEAFGALPGTQYF,TGTGCCAGCAGTGAAGCTTTCGGAGCCCTCCCCGGGACCCAGTACTTC
few,TRBD2,TRBJ2-1,TRBV29-1,CSGRTSGGYSSEQFF,TGCAGCGGCCGGACTAGCGGGGGGTATTCCAGTGAGCAGTTCTTC
many,TRBD1,TRBJ2-2,TRBV2,CASSEGTGGTKNTGELFF,TGTGCCAGCAGTGAGGGGACAGGGGGTACAAAGAACACCGGGGAGCTGTTTTTT
many,NA,TRBJ2-1,TRBV7-9,CASSPRAGGSYNEQFF,TGTGCCAGCAGCCCCCGTGCCGGGGGATCCTACAATGAGCAGTTCTTC
many,NA,TRBJ1-2,TRBV3-1,CASSQVRQPYGYTF,TGTGCCAGCAGCCAAGTGAGACAGCCCTATGGCTACACCTTC
NA,TRBD2,TRBJ2-7,TRBV28,CASSPSTSGRGPYEQYF,TGTGCCAGCAGCCCATCCACTAGCGGGAGGGGACCCTACGAGCAGTACTTC
many,TRBD1,TRBJ1-5,TRBV11-2,CASRSTGQVSNQPQHF,TGTGCCAGCAGATCGACAGGGCAAGTGAGCAATCAGCCCCAGCATTTT
many,NA,TRBJ1-2,TRBV29-1,CSVDGLRGTNYGYTF,TGCAGCGTTGACGGCTTGCGGGGGACTAACTATGGCTACACCTTC
many,TRBD1,TRBJ1-5,TRBV28,CASSSARGTGGVWVNQPQHF,TGTGCCAGCAGTTCAGCTAGAGGGACAGGTGGGGTGTGGGTCAATCAGCCCCAGCATTTT
few,NA,TRBJ2-6,TRBV20-1,CSARGRLDSGANVLTF,TGCAGTGCTAGAGGCCGACTGGACTCTGGGGCCAACGTCCTGACTTTC
NA,NA,TRBJ1-2,TRBV20-1,CSAREPQGSRANYGYTF,TGCAGTGCTAGAGAACCTCAGGGTTCGAGAGCTAACTATGGCTACACCTTC
many,TRBD2,TRBJ2-1,TRBV2,CASSERQPGLALDEQFF,TGTGCCAGCAGCGAACGGCAGCCGGGACTAGCTTTGGATGAGCAGTTCTTC
many,TRBD1,TRBJ2-5,TRBV6-1,CASSIYLGQGQETQYF,TGTGCCAGCAGCATTTACCTGGGACAGGGACAAGAGACCCAGTACTTC
many,TRBD2,TRBJ2-1,TRBV11-2,CASSRLGTTSNEQFF,TGTGCCAGCAGCCGCCTCGGGACTACGAGCAATGAGCAGTTCTTC
NA,TRBD2,TRBJ2-3,TRBV19,CASSGGTSGNTDTQYF,TGTGCCAGTAGTGGAGGGACTAGCGGGAACACAGATACGCAGTATTTT
many,NA,TRBJ2-7,TRBV28,CASKLRTADYEQYF,TGTGCCAGCAAATTACGGACGGCCGACTACGAGCAGTACTTC